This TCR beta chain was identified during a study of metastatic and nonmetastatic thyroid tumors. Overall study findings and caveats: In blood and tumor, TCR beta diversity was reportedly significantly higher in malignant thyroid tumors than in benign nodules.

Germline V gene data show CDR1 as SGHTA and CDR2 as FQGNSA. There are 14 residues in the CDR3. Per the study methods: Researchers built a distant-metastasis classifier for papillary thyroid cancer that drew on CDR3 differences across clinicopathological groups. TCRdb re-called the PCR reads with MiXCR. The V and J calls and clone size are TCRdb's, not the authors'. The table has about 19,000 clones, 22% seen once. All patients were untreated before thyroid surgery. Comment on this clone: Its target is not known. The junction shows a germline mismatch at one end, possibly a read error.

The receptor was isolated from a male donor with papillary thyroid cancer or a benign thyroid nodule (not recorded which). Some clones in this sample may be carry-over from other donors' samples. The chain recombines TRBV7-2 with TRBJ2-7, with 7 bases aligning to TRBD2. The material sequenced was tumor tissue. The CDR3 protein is CASSPLAGLYEQYF. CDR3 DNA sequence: TGTGCCAGCAGCCCCTTAGCGGGCTTATACGAGCAATACTTC.